This TCR beta chain was identified in a study of CD8 T cells in Susac syndrome. RNA was extracted with the RNeasy kit, and a quantity of roughly 0.45 to 1 ug was reverse transcribed using random hexamers. In TCRdb, the immunoSEQ multiplex PCR reads were re-called with MiXCR into one record per CDR3 protein. The table includes hundreds of thousands of distinct CDR3 sequences, less than 95% detected once. The J segment lost 2 bases and the V segment lost 4 bases, leaving 12 bases of the junction unmatched. The CDR3 totals 16 residues. CDR1 SGHRS and CDR2 YFSETQ come from the germline V gene. The sequenced sample consisted of CD4+ T cells from PBMCs. The clonotype originates from a human donor with Susac syndrome. The chain couples TRBV5-1 to TRBJ2-7, with TRBD1 identical over 7 bases. The CDR3: CASSINTGTATYEQYF. In nucleotides, the CDR3 is TGCGCCAGCAGCATTAATACCGGGACAGCGACCTACGAGCAGTACTTC.